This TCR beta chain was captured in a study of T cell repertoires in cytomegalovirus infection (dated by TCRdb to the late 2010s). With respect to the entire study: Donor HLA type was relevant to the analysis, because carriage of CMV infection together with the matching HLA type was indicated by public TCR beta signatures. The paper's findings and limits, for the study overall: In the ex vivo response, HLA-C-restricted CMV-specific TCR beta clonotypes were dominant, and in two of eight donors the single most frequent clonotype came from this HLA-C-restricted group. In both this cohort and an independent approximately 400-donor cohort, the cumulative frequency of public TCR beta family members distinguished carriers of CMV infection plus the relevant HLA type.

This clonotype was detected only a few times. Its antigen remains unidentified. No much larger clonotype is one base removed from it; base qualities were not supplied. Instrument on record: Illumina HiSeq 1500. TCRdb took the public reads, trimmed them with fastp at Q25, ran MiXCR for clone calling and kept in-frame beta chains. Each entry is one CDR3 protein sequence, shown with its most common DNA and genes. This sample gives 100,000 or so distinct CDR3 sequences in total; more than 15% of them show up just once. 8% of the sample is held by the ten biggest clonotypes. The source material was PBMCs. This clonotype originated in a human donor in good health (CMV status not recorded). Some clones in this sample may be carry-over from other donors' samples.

The CDR3 is CASSDAGQGLKGYTF. The DNA reads TGTGCCAGCAGTGACGCCGGACAGGGGCTAAAAGGCTACACCTTC. The rearranged segments are TRBV2 and TRBJ1-2; 9 nucleotides in the junction match TRBD1. Looking up the germline V gene yields CDR1 SNHLY and CDR2 FYNNEI. Ends trimmed: V by 3 bases, J by 8 bases; bases unmatched to a gene: 10. Measured from the cysteine to the phenylalanine, the CDR3 is 15 residues long. Left in the record is the CDR3 DNA by itself, 45 bases read in frame from the first base.